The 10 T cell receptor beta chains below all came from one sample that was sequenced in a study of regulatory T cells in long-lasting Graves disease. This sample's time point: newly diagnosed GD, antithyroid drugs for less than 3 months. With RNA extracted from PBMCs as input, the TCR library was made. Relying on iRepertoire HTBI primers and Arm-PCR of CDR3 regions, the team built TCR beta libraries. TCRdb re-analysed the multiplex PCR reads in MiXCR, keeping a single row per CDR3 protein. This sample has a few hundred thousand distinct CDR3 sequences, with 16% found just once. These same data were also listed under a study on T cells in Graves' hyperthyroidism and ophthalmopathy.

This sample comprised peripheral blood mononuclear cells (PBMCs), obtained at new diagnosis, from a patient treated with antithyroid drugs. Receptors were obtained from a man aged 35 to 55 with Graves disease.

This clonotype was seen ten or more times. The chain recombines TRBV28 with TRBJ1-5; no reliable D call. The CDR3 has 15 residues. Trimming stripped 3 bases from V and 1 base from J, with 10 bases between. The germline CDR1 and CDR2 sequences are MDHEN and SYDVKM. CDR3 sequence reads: CASSLLAMSNQPQHF. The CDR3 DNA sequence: TGTGCCAGCAGTTTGCTCGCTATGAGCAATCAGCCCCAGCATTTT.

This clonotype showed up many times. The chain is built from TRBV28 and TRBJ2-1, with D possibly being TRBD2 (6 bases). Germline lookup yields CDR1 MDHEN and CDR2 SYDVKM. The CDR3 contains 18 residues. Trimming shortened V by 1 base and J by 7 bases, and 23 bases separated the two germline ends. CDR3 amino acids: CASSLSEGNGVLVNEQFF. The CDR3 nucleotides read TGTGCCAGCAGTTTATCGGAGGGGAATGGGGTTCTCGTTAATGAGCAGTTCTTC.

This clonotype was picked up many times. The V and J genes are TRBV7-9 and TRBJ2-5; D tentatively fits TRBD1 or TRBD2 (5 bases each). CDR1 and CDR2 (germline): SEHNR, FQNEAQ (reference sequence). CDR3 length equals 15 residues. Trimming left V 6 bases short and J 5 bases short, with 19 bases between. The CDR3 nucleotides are TGTGCCAGCAGTTCACTCCGGGGCGGGCAGGAGACCCAGTACTTC. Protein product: CASSSLRGGQETQYF.

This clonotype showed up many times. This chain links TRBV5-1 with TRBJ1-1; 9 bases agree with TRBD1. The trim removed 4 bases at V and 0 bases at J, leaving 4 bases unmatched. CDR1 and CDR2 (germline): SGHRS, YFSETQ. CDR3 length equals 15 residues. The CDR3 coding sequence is TGCGCCAGCAGCGCAGACAGGGGGATGAACACTGAAGCTTTCTTT. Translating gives CASSADRGMNTEAFF. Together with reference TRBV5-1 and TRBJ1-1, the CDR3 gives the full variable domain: KAGVTQTPRYLIKTRGQQVTLSCSPISGHRSVSWYQQTPGQGLQFLFEYFSETQRNKGNFPGRFSGRQFSNSRSEMNVSTLELGDSALYLCASSADRGMNTEAFFGQGTRLTVV.

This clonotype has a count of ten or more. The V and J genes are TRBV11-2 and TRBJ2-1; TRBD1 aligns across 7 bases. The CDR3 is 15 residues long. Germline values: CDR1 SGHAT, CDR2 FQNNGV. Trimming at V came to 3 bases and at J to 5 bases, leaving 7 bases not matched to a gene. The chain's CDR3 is CASSFWDSDNNEQFF. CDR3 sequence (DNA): TGTGCCAGCAGCTTTTGGGACAGTGATAACAATGAGCAGTTCTTC.

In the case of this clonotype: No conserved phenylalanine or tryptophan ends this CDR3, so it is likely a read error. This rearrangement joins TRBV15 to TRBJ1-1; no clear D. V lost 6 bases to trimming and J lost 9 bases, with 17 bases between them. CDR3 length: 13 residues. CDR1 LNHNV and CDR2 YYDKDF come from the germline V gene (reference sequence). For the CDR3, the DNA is TGTGCCACCAGGTTCTCGTATTACCGTAAAGCTTTCCTT. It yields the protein CATRFSYYRKAFL.

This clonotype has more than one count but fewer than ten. The CDR3 protein is CASSRAGSEAFF. The CDR3 nucleotides are TGTGCCAGCAGTCGAGCGGGATCTGAAGCTTTCTTT. V usage is TRBV6-2 or TRBV6-3 and J usage is TRBJ1-1; D unresolved. V lost 5 bases to trimming and J lost 6 bases, with 10 bases between them. The germline CDR1 and CDR2 sequences are MNHEY and SVGEGT. There are 12 residues in the CDR3.

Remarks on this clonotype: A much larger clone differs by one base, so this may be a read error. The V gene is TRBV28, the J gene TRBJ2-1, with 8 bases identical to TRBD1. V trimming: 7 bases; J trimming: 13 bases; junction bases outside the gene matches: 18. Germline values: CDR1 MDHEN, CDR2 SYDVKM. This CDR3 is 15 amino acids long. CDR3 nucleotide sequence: TGTGCCAGCACCACTTGGGAGACAGGGGATGAGACCCAGTTCTTC. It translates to CASTTWETGDETQFF. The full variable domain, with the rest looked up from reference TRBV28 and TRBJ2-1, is DVKVTQSSRYLVKRTGEKVFLECVQDMDHENMFWYRQDPGLGLRLIYFSYDVKMKEKGDIPEGYSVSREKKERFSLILESASTNQTSMYLCASTTWETGDETQFFGPGTRLTVL.

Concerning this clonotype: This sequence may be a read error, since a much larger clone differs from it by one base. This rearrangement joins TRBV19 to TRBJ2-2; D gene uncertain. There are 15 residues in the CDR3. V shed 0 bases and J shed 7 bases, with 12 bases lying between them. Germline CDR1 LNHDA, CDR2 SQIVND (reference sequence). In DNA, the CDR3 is TGTGCCAGTAGTATAGATCCCCCACCCTGCGGGGAGCTGTTTTTT. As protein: CASSIDPPPCGELFF.

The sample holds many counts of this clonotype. The CDR3 loop is CASSRRRDRGYNEQFF. The CDR3 DNA reads TGTGCCAGCAGCCGCAGACGGGACAGGGGTTACAATGAGCAGTTCTTC. The gene calls are TRBV14 and TRBJ2-1; 10 bases agree with TRBD1. V dropped 4 bases and J dropped 4; count of bases not matched to a gene: 7. Germline V gene lookup returns CDR1 SGHDN and CDR2 FVKESK. The CDR3 has 16 amino acids.